Ten or more counts support the clone carrying this T cell receptor beta chain. The CDR3 spans 13 residues. CDR1 SGHNT and CDR2 YYREEE come from the germline V gene (reference sequence). V was pared by 2 bases and J by 2 bases, with 7 bases between. Recovery among Cohort 3 donors was established by two negative PCRs, clearance, or symptom resolution. These data are taken from a study of blood T cell repertoires in COVID-19. Study overall: Both acute and convalescent COVID-19 samples were obtained from the United States, Italy and Spain. Sources were T cells, B-cell-depleted T cells, or PBMCs; the material itself was cDNA or gDNA.

Per the authors' pipeline: How many nucleated cells were present was estimated from reference gene primer amplification. Assay: immunoSEQ multiplex PCR; the TCRdb copy retains only in-frame clones and omits some. Clone size and V and J calls were adopted from that table, with D and trimming inferred from the DNA. The sample lists 300,000 to 350,000 clones, over 80% occurring once. The chain recombines TRBV5-4 with TRBJ1-2; D perhaps matches TRBD1 (5 bases). The clonotype was recovered from a man aged 25 to 45 who had recovered from COVID-19. The sample taken for sequencing was PBMCs or T cells enriched from blood (not recorded which). The CDR3 DNA sequence: TGTGCCAGCAGCTTTGGACACAACTATGGCTACACCTTC. The encoded protein is CASSFGHNYGYTF. Using reference TRBV5-4 and TRBJ1-2 for the parts outside the CDR3, the full variable domain is ETGVTQSPTHLIKTRGQQVTLRCSSQSGHNTVSWYQQALGQGPQFIFQYYREEENGRGNFPPRFSGLQFPNYSSELNVNALELDDSALYLCASSFGHNYGYTFGSGTRLTVV.